Each of the 25 T cell receptor beta chains below was sequenced from the same sample in a study of blood T cells in healthy people across ages. A sample-barcoded 5' primer and a J-beta primer mix were used in a second PCR of roughly 7 to 12 cycles. A single record per CDR3 protein comes from TCRdb applying MiXCR to the 5' RACE reads. In the table there are about 1.4 million distinct CDR3 sequences, around 55% of which are singletons. The sample comprised blood. Every receptor here comes from a man aged 18-30 years in good health.

The V call is TRBV3-1, the J call TRBJ2-1, with 9 nucleotides matching TRBD2. Trimming removed 4 bases from V and 5 bases from J; junction bases left unmatched: 9. There are 16 residues in the CDR3. Germline V gene data show CDR1 as LGHDT and CDR2 as YNNKEL (reference sequence). CDR3 DNA sequence: TGTGCCAGCAGCCCTACAAGGACTAGCGTGAACAATGAGCAGTTCTTC. Translation gives CASSPTRTSVNNEQFF.

There are a few counts of this clonotype. This chain connects TRBV7-2 to TRBJ2-5; TRBD2 aligns across 10 bases. Germline CDR1 SGHTA, CDR2 FQGNSA. CDR3 length: 14 residues. Trimming at V came to 6 bases and at J to 5 bases, leaving 6 bases not matched to a gene. CDR3 sequence reads: CASSSTSGIETQYF. The DNA of the CDR3 is TGTGCCAGCAGTTCTACTAGCGGGATTGAGACCCAGTACTTC.

V is TRBV5-8 and J is TRBJ2-3; D is perhaps TRBD2 (6 bases). V was cut by 10 bases and J by 2 bases, with 14 bases left in between. Germline CDR1 and CDR2: SGHTS and YDEGEE. This CDR3 spans 13 amino acids. The CDR3 protein is CAGGEVPTDTQYF. The CDR3 coding sequence is TGTGCCGGAGGGGAGGTCCCCACAGATACGCAGTATTTT.

A single count supports this clonotype. The V and J genes are TRBV12-3 or TRBV12-4 and TRBJ1-4; TRBD1 agrees at 7 bases. V trimming: 5 bases; J trimming: 7 bases; junction bases outside the gene matches: 10. This CDR3 comprises 15 residues. The CDR3 reads CASSQGQVSSEKLFF. CDR3 nucleotide sequence: TGTGCCAGCAGTCAAGGACAGGTGTCAAGTGAAAAACTGTTTTTT.

The chain carries TRBV20-1 and TRBJ2-5; D is possibly TRBD2 (5 bases). The V gene lost 5 bases and the J gene lost 5 bases, with 12 bases spanning the gap. Germline-derived CDR1 and CDR2 are DFQATT and SNEGSKA (reference sequence). This CDR3 spans 12 amino acids. CDR3 protein: CSALERVETQYF. In nucleotides, the CDR3 is TGCAGTGCTCTCGAGAGGGTCGAGACCCAGTACTTC.

This clonotype was detected only once. The chain recombines TRBV5-1 with TRBJ2-5; D gene ambiguous. V lost 0 bases, J lost 1 base, and 4 bases lay in between. The length of the CDR3 is 13 residues. Looked up from germline, CDR1 is SGHRS and CDR2 is YFSETQ. CDR3 sequence: CASSLDAQETQYF. The CDR3 nucleotides are TGCGCCAGCAGCTTGGACGCCCAAGAGACCCAGTACTTC.

CDR3 nucleotide sequence: TGTGCCAGCAGCCCCATACTAGGGACAGGCCACCACTACGAGCAGTACTTC. Translating gives CASSPILGTGHHYEQYF. This chain links TRBV3-1 with TRBJ2-7, with TRBD1 identical over 8 bases. The germline V gene encodes CDR1 LGHDT and CDR2 YNNKEL (reference sequence). V dropped 4 bases and J dropped 3; count of bases not matched to a gene: 14. The CDR3 consists of 17 residues.

The rearrangement uses TRBV4-1 and TRBJ2-3, with D perhaps given as TRBD1 or TRBD2 (6 bases each). This CDR3 has 14 residues. Germline V gene sequence: CDR1 MGHRA, CDR2 YSYEKL. V shed 8 bases and J shed 1 base, with 13 bases lying between them. The CDR3, as DNA: TGCGCCAGCGGAGGGGGGCCGCGCACAGATACGCAGTATTTT. Translation: CASGGGPRTDTQYF.

This clonotype has only a few counts. V gene TRBV27 combines with J gene TRBJ2-7, with no clear D. This CDR3 has 15 amino acids. Per the germline V gene, CDR1 is MNHEY and CDR2 is SMNVEV (reference sequence). Trimming took 5 bases from V and 2 from J, leaving 16 bases between them. Here the CDR3 DNA reads TGTGCCAGCAGTCCCGACATTGAGTATACCTACGAGCAGTACTTC. Translating gives CASSPDIEYTYEQYF.

This clonotype turned up a few times. This chain connects TRBV9 to TRBJ2-1, with TRBD2 matching over 11 bases. J lost 8 bases, V lost 0 bases, and 7 bases had no gene match. This CDR3 region has 16 residues. Germline assignment: CDR1 SGDLS and CDR2 YYNGEE. The CDR3 is CASSVGTSGSRDEQFF. CDR3 nucleotides: TGTGCCAGCAGCGTAGGCACTAGCGGGAGTCGGGATGAGCAGTTCTTC.

V and J are TRBV10-1 and TRBJ1-1; D might be TRBD1 (5 bases). There are 13 residues in the CDR3. CDR1 is WNHNN and CDR2 is SYGVQD in the germline V gene (reference sequence). V gave up 3 bases and J gave up 8 bases, with 13 bases separating them. CDR3 protein: CASSDRGRGEAFF. In nucleotides, the CDR3 is TGCGCCAGCAGTGACCGGGGACGGGGAGAAGCTTTCTTT.

This chain joins TRBV3-1 and TRBJ2-7, with D possibly TRBD1 on 5 matching bases. In germline, CDR1 is LGHDT, CDR2 YNNKEL (reference sequence). The V end was cut by 4 bases, the J end by 4 bases, with 14 bases between. CDR3 length equals 14 residues. The chain's CDR3 is CASSPQVGPYEQYF. In DNA form, the CDR3 reads TGTGCCAGCAGCCCCCAGGTGGGGCCTTACGAGCAGTACTTC.

The rearrangement uses TRBV11-2 and TRBJ2-3, with D hard to call. Per germline, CDR1 SGHAT and CDR2 FQNNGV. V lost 3 bases and J 4 bases, leaving 14 bases between the germline ends. The CDR3 loop spans 15 amino acids. The CDR3 region is CASSFGRGGPDTQYF. CDR3 nucleotides: TGTGCCAGCAGCTTCGGACGTGGTGGCCCAGATACGCAGTATTTT.

The chain couples TRBV14 to TRBJ2-7; no definite D call. Deletions cut 1 base from V and 3 bases from J, with 4 bases between. The CDR3 extends over 12 amino acids. Germline-derived CDR1 and CDR2 are SGHDN and FVKESK. In nucleotides, the CDR3 is TGTGCCAGCAGCCAAGTATACTACGAGCAGTACTTC. This gives the protein CASSQVYYEQYF.

This clonotype was counted only a few times. V usage is TRBV5-1 and J usage is TRBJ2-7; TRBD2 is a possible D gene (5 bases). This CDR3 is 14 amino acids long. Germline assignment: CDR1 SGHRS and CDR2 YFSETQ. Trimming removed 3 bases from V and 5 bases from J, with 15 bases in between. CDR3 in amino acids: CASSYGGGHDEQYF. The CDR3 bases are TGCGCCAGCAGCTACGGTGGAGGTCACGACGAGCAGTACTTC.

The rearrangement joins TRBV7-8 to TRBJ2-1; 7 positions match TRBD1. This CDR3 region has 12 residues. The V gene end was trimmed by 5 bases and the J gene end by 8 bases; junction bases not matched to a gene: 3. Germline V gene lookup returns CDR1 SGHVS and CDR2 FQNEAQ. CDR3 nucleotides: TGTGCCAGCAGCACGACAGGGTATGAGCAGTTCTTC. Its translation is CASSTTGYEQFF.

The chain combines TRBV27 with TRBJ2-5; D gene unclear. This CDR3 spans 13 amino acids. Looked up from germline, CDR1 is MNHEY and CDR2 is SMNVEV (reference sequence). Trimming took 3 bases from V and 5 from J, leaving 10 bases between them. The CDR3 region is CASSFSQWETQYF. The CDR3 DNA sequence: TGTGCCAGCAGTTTCAGTCAGTGGGAGACCCAGTACTTC.

The rearrangement joins TRBV10-3 to TRBJ1-1, with D maybe TRBD1 (6 bases). The CDR3 extends over 14 amino acids. V shed 6 bases and J shed 0 bases, with 11 bases lying between them. Germline V CDR1 and CDR2: ENHRY, SYGVKD. In DNA, the CDR3 is TGTGCCATCAGCCGGGACAAAATGAACACTGAAGCTTTCTTT. It encodes CAISRDKMNTEAFF.

This chain connects TRBV6-5 to TRBJ2-1, with 7 bases that match TRBD2. CDR1 is MNHEY and CDR2 is SVGAGI in the germline V gene. The CDR3 is 15 amino acids. V trimming: 0 bases; J trimming: 6 bases; junction bases outside the gene matches: 5. This chain's CDR3 is CASSYSRRGFNEQFF. CDR3 DNA sequence: TGTGCCAGCAGTTACTCTCGGCGGGGGTTCAATGAGCAGTTCTTC.

The gene calls are TRBV6-5 and TRBJ2-3; D is unclear. V was cut by 0 bases and J by 14 bases, with 15 bases left in between. The CDR3 covers 13 residues. Germline CDR1 MNHEY, CDR2 SVGAGI. CDR3 DNA: TGTGCCAGCAGTTACTCCTGGCAGTCTAAGGGGTATTTT. Translation gives CASSYSWQSKGYF.

This clonotype came up a few times. The chain is built from TRBV27 and TRBJ2-6, with TRBD1 as a possible D gene (5 bases). The V gene's germline CDR1 is MNHEY and CDR2 SMNVEV (reference sequence). This CDR3 spans 15 amino acids. The V gene lost 10 bases and the J gene lost 4 bases, with 17 bases spanning the gap. The CDR3 nucleotides are TGTGCCACCAGAATCGCAGGGTACGGGGCCAACGTCCTGACTTTC. Translation gives CATRIAGYGANVLTF.

This clonotype has a single count. The V gene is TRBV20-1, the J gene TRBJ2-3, with TRBD2 matching 7 bases. Germline CDR1 reads DFQATT; CDR2 reads SNEGSKA (reference sequence). Losses at the gene ends were 0 bases for V and 2 bases for J; bases not matched to a gene: 11. The CDR3 sequence is 17 residues long. The CDR3 sequence: CSARDSGSGGTTDTQYF. Written as DNA, the CDR3 is TGCAGTGCTAGAGATTCAGGGTCGGGAGGAACCACAGATACGCAGTATTTT.

This chain connects TRBV5-1 to TRBJ2-5; the match to TRBD1 covers 8 bases. CDR3 size: 14 residues. The ends lost 4 bases at V and 13 bases at J; junction bases unmatched: 15. Germline V gene sequence: CDR1 SGHRS, CDR2 YFSETQ. The CDR3 nucleotides read TGCGCCAGCAGCGAACGGCGAAACAGGGGGGTAATGTACTTC. Translated, it gives CASSERRNRGVMYF.

The V call is TRBV11-2, the J call TRBJ1-2; D is ambiguous. Trimming pared 6 bases from V and 4 bases from J, leaving 12 bases between. The germline V gene encodes CDR1 SGHAT and CDR2 FQNNGV. CDR3 length: 13 residues. This chain's CDR3 is CASSPLRSYGYTF. The CDR3 DNA reads as TGTGCCAGCAGTCCCCTCCGGTCCTATGGCTACACCTTC.

This rearrangement joins TRBV5-6 to TRBJ2-7, with unresolved D. Trimming pared 4 bases from V and 0 bases from J, leaving 8 bases between. Germline loops: CDR1 SGHDT, CDR2 YYEEEE. This CDR3 contains 13 residues. The chain's CDR3 is CASSKGTSYEQYF. The CDR3, as DNA: TGTGCCAGCAGCAAGGGCACCTCCTACGAGCAGTACTTC.